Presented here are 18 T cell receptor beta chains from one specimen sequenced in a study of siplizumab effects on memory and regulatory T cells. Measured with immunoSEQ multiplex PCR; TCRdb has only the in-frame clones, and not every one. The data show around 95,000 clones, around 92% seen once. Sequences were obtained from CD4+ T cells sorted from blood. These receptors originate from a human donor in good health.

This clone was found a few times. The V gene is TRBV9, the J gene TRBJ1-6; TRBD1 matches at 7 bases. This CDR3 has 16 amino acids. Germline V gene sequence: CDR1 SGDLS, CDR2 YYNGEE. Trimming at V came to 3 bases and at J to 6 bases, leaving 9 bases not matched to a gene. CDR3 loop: CASSDPTGRFNSPLHF. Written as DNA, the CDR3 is TGTGCCAGCAGCGACCCGACAGGGAGGTTTAATTCACCCCTCCACTTT.

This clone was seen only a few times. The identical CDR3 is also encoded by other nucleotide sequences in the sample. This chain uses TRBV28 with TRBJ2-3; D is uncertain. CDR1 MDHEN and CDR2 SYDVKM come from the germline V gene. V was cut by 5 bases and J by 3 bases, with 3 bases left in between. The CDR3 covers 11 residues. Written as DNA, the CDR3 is TGTGCCAGCAGTGTGACAGATACGCAGTATTTT. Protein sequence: CASSVTDTQYF.

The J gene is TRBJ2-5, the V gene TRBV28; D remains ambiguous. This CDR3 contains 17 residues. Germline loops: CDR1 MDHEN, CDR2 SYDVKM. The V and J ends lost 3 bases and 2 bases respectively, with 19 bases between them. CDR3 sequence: CASSFLGLGRSQETQYF. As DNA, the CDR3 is TGTGCCAGCAGTTTTTTAGGTCTCGGAAGATCGCAAGAGACCCAGTACTTC.

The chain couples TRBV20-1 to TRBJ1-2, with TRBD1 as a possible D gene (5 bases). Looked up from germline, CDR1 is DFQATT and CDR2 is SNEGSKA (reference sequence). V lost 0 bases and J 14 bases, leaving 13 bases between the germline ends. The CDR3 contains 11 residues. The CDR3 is CSARDGDRATF. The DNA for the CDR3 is TGCAGTGCTAGAGATGGGGACCGGGCAACCTTC.

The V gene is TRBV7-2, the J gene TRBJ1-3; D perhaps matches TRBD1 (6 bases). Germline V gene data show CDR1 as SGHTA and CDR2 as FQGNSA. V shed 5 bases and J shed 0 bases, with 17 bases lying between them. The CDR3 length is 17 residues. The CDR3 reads CASSGWTAMASGNTIYF. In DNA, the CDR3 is TGTGCCAGCAGCGGGTGGACAGCCATGGCCTCTGGAAACACCATATATTTT.

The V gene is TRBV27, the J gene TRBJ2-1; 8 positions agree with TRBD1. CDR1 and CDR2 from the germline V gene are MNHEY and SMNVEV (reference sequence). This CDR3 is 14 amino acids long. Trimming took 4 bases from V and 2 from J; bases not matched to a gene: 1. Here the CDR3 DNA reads TGTGCCAGCAGTTGGACAGGGACCTACAATGAGCAGTTCTTC. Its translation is CASSWTGTYNEQFF.

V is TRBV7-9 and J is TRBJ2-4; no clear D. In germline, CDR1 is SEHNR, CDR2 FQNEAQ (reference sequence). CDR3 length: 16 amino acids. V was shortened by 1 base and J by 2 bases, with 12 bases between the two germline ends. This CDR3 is CASSLVPGETKNIQYF. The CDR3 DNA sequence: TGTGCCAGCAGCTTAGTTCCAGGCGAAACCAAAAACATTCAGTACTTC.

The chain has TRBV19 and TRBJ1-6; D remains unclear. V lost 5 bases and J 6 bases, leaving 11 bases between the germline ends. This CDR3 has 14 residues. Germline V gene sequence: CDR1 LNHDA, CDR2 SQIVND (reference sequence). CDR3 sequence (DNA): TGTGCCAGTAGTGACACGGGAAGTAATTCACCCCTCCACTTT. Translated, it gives CASSDTGSNSPLHF.

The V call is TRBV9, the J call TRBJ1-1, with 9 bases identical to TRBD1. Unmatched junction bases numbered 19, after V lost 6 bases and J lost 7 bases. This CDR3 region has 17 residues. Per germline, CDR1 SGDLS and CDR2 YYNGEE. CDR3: CASTPRGSQGAQNEAFF. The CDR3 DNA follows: TGTGCCAGCACACCTAGGGGGTCACAGGGGGCGCAGAATGAAGCTTTCTTT.

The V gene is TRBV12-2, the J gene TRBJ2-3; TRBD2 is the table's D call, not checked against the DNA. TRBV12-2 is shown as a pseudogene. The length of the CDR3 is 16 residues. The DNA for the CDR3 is TGTGCAAGTCGCTTAGCCTGCGGGGTGGGCGCAGATACGCAGTATTTT. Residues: CASRLACGVGADTQYF.

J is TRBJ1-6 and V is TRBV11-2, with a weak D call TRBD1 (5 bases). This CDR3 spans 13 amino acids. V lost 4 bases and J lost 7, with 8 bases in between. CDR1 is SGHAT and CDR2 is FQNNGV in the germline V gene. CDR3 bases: TGTGCCAGCAGCTACCAGGGAAATTCACCCCTCCACTTT. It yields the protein CASSYQGNSPLHF.

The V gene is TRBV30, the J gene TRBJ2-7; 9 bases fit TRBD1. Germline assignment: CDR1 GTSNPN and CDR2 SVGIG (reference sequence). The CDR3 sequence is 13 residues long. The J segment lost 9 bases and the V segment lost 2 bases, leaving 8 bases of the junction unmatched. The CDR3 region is CAWSLQGASGQYF. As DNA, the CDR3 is TGTGCCTGGAGTCTACAGGGGGCGTCAGGGCAGTACTTC.

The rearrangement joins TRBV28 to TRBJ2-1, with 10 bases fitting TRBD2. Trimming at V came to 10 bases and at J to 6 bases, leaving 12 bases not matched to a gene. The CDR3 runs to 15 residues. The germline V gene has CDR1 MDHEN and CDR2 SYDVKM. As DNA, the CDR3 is TGTGCCACCCTAAATACGCCTAGCGGGGGCAATGAGCAGTTCTTC. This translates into CATLNTPSGGNEQFF.

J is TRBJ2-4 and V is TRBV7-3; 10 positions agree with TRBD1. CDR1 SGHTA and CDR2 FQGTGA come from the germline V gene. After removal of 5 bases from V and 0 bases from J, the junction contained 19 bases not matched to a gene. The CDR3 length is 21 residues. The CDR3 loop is CASSRPNRDRGPPRAKNIQYF. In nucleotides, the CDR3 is TGTGCCAGCAGCCGACCGAACCGGGACAGGGGCCCCCCCCGAGCCAAAAACATTCAGTACTTC.

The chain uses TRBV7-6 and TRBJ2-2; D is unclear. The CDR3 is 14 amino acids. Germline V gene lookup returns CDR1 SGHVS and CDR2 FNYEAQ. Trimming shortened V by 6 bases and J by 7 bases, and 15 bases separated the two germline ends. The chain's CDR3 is CASSISSGSGELFF. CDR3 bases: TGTGCCAGCAGTATCTCATCGGGCAGCGGGGAGCTGTTTTTT.

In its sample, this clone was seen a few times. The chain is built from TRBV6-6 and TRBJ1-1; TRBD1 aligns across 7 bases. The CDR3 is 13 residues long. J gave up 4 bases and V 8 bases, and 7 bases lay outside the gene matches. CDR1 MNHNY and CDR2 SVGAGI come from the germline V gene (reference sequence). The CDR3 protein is CASGDSLVTEAFF. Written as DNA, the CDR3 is TGTGCCAGCGGGGACAGCCTAGTCACTGAAGCTTTCTTT.

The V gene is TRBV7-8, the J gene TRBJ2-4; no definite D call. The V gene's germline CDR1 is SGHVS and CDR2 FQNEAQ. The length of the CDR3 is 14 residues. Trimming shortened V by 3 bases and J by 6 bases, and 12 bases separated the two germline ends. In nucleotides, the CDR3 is TGTGCCAGCAGCTTCTCCGGGTCCGGAAACATTCAGTACTTC. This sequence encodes CASSFSGSGNIQYF.

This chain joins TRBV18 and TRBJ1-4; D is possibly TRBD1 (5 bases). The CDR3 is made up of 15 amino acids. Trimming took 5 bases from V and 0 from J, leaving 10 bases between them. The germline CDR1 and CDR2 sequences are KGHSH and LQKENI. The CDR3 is CASSTYRTTNEKLFF. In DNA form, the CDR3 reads TGTGCCAGCTCAACATACAGGACAACTAATGAAAAACTGTTTTTT.